This entry lists 17 T cell receptor beta chains sequenced from one sample in a study of radiotherapy plus CTLA-4 blockade in lung cancer. Libraries were prepared by immunoSEQ multiplex PCR; TCRdb keeps only in-frame clonotypes and omits some of them. The sample has 90,000 to 100,000 clones; about 70% are singletons. The source was peripheral blood, collected from a patient treated with radiotherapy plus ipilimumab. These receptors came from a human donor with non-small cell lung cancer who had a partial response to radiotherapy plus ipilimumab. Some clones in this sample may be carry-over from other donors' samples.

V usage is TRBV19 and J usage is TRBJ1-5; the match to TRBD1 covers 8 bases. The germline V gene has CDR1 LNHDA and CDR2 SQIVND (reference sequence). The CDR3 covers 17 residues. The ends lost 3 bases at V and 4 bases at J; junction bases unmatched: 11. CDR3 sequence: CASSILMDRAGNQPQHF. For the CDR3, the DNA is TGTGCCAGTAGTATTCTGATGGACAGGGCTGGAAATCAGCCCCAGCATTTT.

The CDR3 reads CASSIRRGETQYF. The DNA of the CDR3 is TGTGCCAGTAGTATTAGAAGGGGGGAGACCCAGTACTTC. V and J are TRBV19 and TRBJ2-5; D is perhaps TRBD1 (6 bases). V was clipped by 3 bases and J by 5 bases, with 10 bases between them. The CDR3 runs 13 residues. Germline-derived CDR1 and CDR2 are LNHDA and SQIVND (reference sequence).

This clone was counted between two and nine times. This chain links TRBV7-9 with TRBJ1-4, with TRBD1 matching over 8 bases. The CDR3 consists of 14 residues. V lost 5 bases and J lost 5; bases outside the gene matches: 4. Germline-derived CDR1 and CDR2 are SEHNR and FQNEAQ (reference sequence). CDR3 nucleotide sequence: TGTGCCAGCAGCCAAGGACAGGGCAATGAAAAACTGTTTTTT. Its protein product is CASSQGQGNEKLFF.

This clone was seen just once. V is TRBV4-2 and J is TRBJ2-2; 9 bases are shared with TRBD2. The germline V gene has CDR1 LGHNA and CDR2 YNFKEQ. Trimming removed 5 bases from V and 4 bases from J; junction bases left unmatched: 5. CDR3 length: 15 residues. The CDR3: CASSKAGGSTGELFF. The CDR3 DNA reads TGTGCCAGCAGCAAAGCGGGGGGATCCACCGGGGAGCTGTTTTTT.

This clone has only one observation. The chain links TRBV27 to TRBJ2-7, with 7 bases that match TRBD1. The length of the CDR3 is 14 residues. Germline lookup yields CDR1 MNHEY and CDR2 SMNVEV (reference sequence). V trimming: 6 bases; J trimming: 6 bases; junction bases outside the gene matches: 11. The CDR3, as DNA: TGTGCCAGCAGACTGACAGGGCGTAGGTCCGAGCAGTACTTC. It specifies CASRLTGRRSEQYF.

V usage is TRBV6-7 and J usage is TRBJ2-7; 12 positions agree with TRBD2. TRBV6-7 is labeled an ORF, and its function is uncertain. This CDR3 has 18 residues. J gave up 3 bases and V 4 bases, and 13 bases lay outside the gene matches. The CDR3 sequence is CASSFPIQTSGGCYEQYF. CDR3 bases: TGTGCCAGCAGTTTCCCTATCCAGACTAGCGGGGGTTGCTACGAGCAGTACTTC.

The V and J genes are TRBV10-3 and TRBJ1-6; D might be TRBD1 (6 bases). V lost 3 bases and J 9 bases, leaving 12 bases between the germline ends. Per germline, CDR1 ENHRY and CDR2 SYGVKD. This CDR3 spans 14 amino acids. CDR3 sequence reads: CAISESGAPSPLHF. The CDR3 DNA reads TGTGCCATCAGTGAATCAGGGGCCCCTTCACCCCTCCACTTT.

The count of this clone is one. The chain is built from TRBV7-3 and TRBJ2-3; the D is unclear. V was shortened by 1 base and J by 6 bases, with 5 bases between the two germline ends. Germline CDR1 is SGHTA and CDR2 is FQGTGA. This CDR3 comprises 12 residues. CDR3 loop: CASSLNRDTQYF. CDR3 nucleotides: TGTGCCAGCAGCTTAAACCGGGATACGCAGTATTTT.

The rearrangement uses TRBV6-1 and TRBJ2-1, with 9 bases fitting TRBD1. The junction had 11 bases not matched to a gene; V was cut back by 5 bases and J by 9 bases. The CDR3 is 15 residues long. The germline V gene encodes CDR1 MNHNS and CDR2 SASEGT. CDR3 sequence (DNA): TGTGCCAGCAGTCTCCGGGACAGGGACTGGGGTGAGCAGTTCTTC. Translating it yields CASSLRDRDWGEQFF.

The chain uses TRBV11-2 and TRBJ2-3, with 8 bases lining up with TRBD2. Germline values: CDR1 SGHAT, CDR2 FQNNGV. The CDR3 extends over 15 amino acids. V was pared by 2 bases and J by 1 base, with 2 bases of the junction left unmatched. CDR3 sequence: CASSLRGGRTDTQYF. CDR3 sequence (DNA): TGTGCCAGCAGCTTACGGGGGGGCCGCACAGATACGCAGTATTTT.

The chain has TRBV7-3 and TRBJ2-1, with a tentative D call TRBD2 (7 bases). The CDR3 runs 14 residues. Deletions cut 5 bases from V and 10 bases from J, with 18 bases between. Germline values: CDR1 SGHTA, CDR2 FQGTGA. CDR3 protein: CASSAIGGAEEQFF. CDR3 nucleotide sequence: TGTGCCAGCAGCGCAATAGGGGGGGCGGAGGAGCAGTTCTTC.

The chain couples TRBV7-2 to TRBJ2-5; 8 bases fit TRBD2. The CDR3 length is 16 residues. Germline loops: CDR1 SGHTA, CDR2 FQGNSA. J lost 5 bases, V lost 1 base, and 9 bases had no gene match. Here the CDR3 DNA reads TGTGCCAGCAGCTTAGGGTGGAATAGCGGGACGGAGACCCAGTACTTC. Protein product: CASSLGWNSGTETQYF.

V usage is TRBV9 and J usage is TRBJ2-3, with D hard to call. In germline, CDR1 is SGDLS, CDR2 YYNGEE. The V end was cut by 0 bases, the J end by 0 bases, with 14 bases between. CDR3 length equals 17 residues. The CDR3 loop is CASSVAHSLTSTDTQYF. Here the CDR3 DNA reads TGTGCCAGCAGCGTAGCCCACAGTCTAACTAGCACAGATACGCAGTATTTT.

V usage is TRBV5-5 and J usage is TRBJ2-2; D uncertain. This CDR3 has 16 residues. The V and J ends lost 2 bases and 0 bases respectively, with 11 bases between them. Germline V gene lookup returns CDR1 SGHKS and CDR2 YYEKEE (reference sequence). The CDR3 nucleotides are TGTGCCAGCAGCTTCTTTGTGGGCTCGAACACCGGGGAGCTGTTTTTT. Translated, it gives CASSFFVGSNTGELFF.

V usage is TRBV11-2 and J usage is TRBJ2-3; 11 nucleotides align to TRBD2. The junction had 9 bases not matched to a gene; V was cut back by 4 bases and J by 0 bases. The germline CDR1 and CDR2 sequences are SGHAT and FQNNGV. This CDR3 has 18 amino acids. CDR3 protein: CASSSGTSGTSSTDTQYF. CDR3 coding DNA: TGTGCCAGCAGCTCCGGGACTAGCGGAACCTCTAGCACAGATACGCAGTATTTT.

The chain has TRBV7-3 and TRBJ1-1, with D unclear. V was pared by 5 bases and J by 4 bases, with 8 bases between. CDR1 and CDR2 (germline): SGHTA, FQGTGA. The CDR3 is 12 residues long. CDR3 sequence reads: CASSGSITEAFF. As DNA, the CDR3 is TGTGCCAGCAGCGGGAGTATCACTGAAGCTTTCTTT.

The genes are TRBV5-6 and TRBJ2-6; 11 bases line up with TRBD1. The junction had 9 bases not matched to a gene; V was cut back by 4 bases and J by 0 bases. The CDR3 is made up of 19 amino acids. Germline V gene data show CDR1 as SGHDT and CDR2 as YYEEEE. CDR3 sequence: CASSPKDRGRYSGANVLTF. For the CDR3, the DNA is TGTGCCAGCAGCCCCAAGGACAGGGGGCGATACTCTGGGGCCAACGTCCTGACTTTC.